Presented here are 29 T cell receptor beta chains from one specimen sequenced in a study of technical replicates of blood from four donors. The repertoire was sequenced with immunoSEQ multiplex PCR; TCRdb's copy has only in-frame clones and lacks some. Among 70,000 to 95,000 clones, approximately 96% were seen once, and the ten largest hold roughly 0.17%. Sample: T cells isolated from PBMCs. The receptor source for this set is a human donor in good health.

V usage is TRBV7-6 and J usage is TRBJ2-7, with a weak D call TRBD2 (5 bases). Per the germline V gene, CDR1 is SGHVS and CDR2 is FNYEAQ. V was shortened by 3 bases and J by 6 bases, with 12 bases between the two germline ends. This CDR3 has 13 amino acids. CDR3 residues: CASSFGEPSEQYF. DNA for the CDR3: TGTGCCAGCAGCTTTGGGGAGCCCTCCGAGCAGTACTTC.

The rearrangement uses TRBV5-1 and TRBJ2-3, with 10 nucleotides matching TRBD2. Per germline, CDR1 SGHRS and CDR2 YFSETQ. After removal of 0 bases from V and 2 bases from J, the junction contained 6 bases not matched to a gene. CDR3 length: 17 amino acids. CDR3 coding DNA: TGCGCCAGCAGCTTGGATACTAGCGGGACGGTCACAGATACGCAGTATTTT. Translation: CASSLDTSGTVTDTQYF. The full variable domain, rest sourced from reference TRBV5-1 and TRBJ2-3, is KAGVTQTPRYLIKTRGQQVTLSCSPISGHRSVSWYQQTPGQGLQFLFEYFSETQRNKGNFPGRFSGRQFSNSRSEMNVSTLELGDSALYLCASSLDTSGTVTDTQYFGPGTRLTVL.

This clone was observed once. The CDR3 loop is CASSLGGQMTDTQYF. The CDR3 coding sequence is TGTGCCAGCAGCTTAGGGGGACAGATGACAGATACGCAGTATTTT. V and J are TRBV7-8 and TRBJ2-3; 7 bases are a match to TRBD1. The ends lost 1 base at V and 3 bases at J; junction bases unmatched: 4. This CDR3 has 15 residues. Per germline, CDR1 SGHVS and CDR2 FQNEAQ.

A remark on this clone: This same CDR3 is encoded by further DNA sequences in the sample. The rearrangement joins TRBV5-1 to TRBJ2-7; 8 nucleotides agree with TRBD1. The J segment lost 2 bases and the V segment lost 4 bases, leaving 8 bases of the junction unmatched. The CDR3 runs to 15 residues. The germline gives CDR1 SGHRS, CDR2 YFSETQ. CDR3 bases: TGCGCCAGCAGCCCCGGACAGGGAAAAACCTACGAGCAGTACTTC. Translation gives CASSPGQGKTYEQYF.

The chain combines TRBV7-6 with TRBJ2-3, with 9 bases lining up with TRBD1. Trimming at V came to 4 bases and at J to 1 base, leaving 3 bases not matched to a gene. The CDR3 has 15 residues. Germline values: CDR1 SGHVS, CDR2 FNYEAQ. Here the CDR3 DNA reads TGTGCCAGCAGCTCACAGGGGGCCGGCACAGATACGCAGTATTTT. Translated, it gives CASSSQGAGTDTQYF.

This chain connects TRBV9 to TRBJ2-2, with 14 positions matching TRBD2. V was pared by 4 bases and J by 0 bases, with 5 bases of the junction left unmatched. CDR1 and CDR2 from the germline V gene are SGDLS and YYNGEE. This CDR3 is built from 18 residues. CDR3 residues: CASSPGTSGRANTGELFF. As DNA, the CDR3 is TGTGCCAGCAGCCCAGGGACTAGCGGGAGAGCGAACACCGGGGAGCTGTTTTTT.

V and J are TRBV28 and TRBJ2-5; 12 bases fit TRBD1. Per the germline V gene, CDR1 is MDHEN and CDR2 is SYDVKM. The CDR3 covers 18 residues. V lost 1 base, J lost 6 bases, and 12 bases stayed unmatched. CDR3 DNA: TGTGCCAGCAGTTTATTAGAGCTTAGGGACAGGGGGCAAAAGACCCAGTACTTC. It codes for CASSLLELRDRGQKTQYF.

This chain links TRBV27 with TRBJ2-7; 14 bases are a match to TRBD2. Trimming took 5 bases from V and 6 from J; bases not matched to a gene: 12. This CDR3 has 17 residues. In germline, CDR1 is MNHEY, CDR2 SMNVEV (reference sequence). CDR3 residues: CASSIRGTSGSLVEQYF. As DNA, the CDR3 is TGTGCCAGCAGTATAAGGGGGACTAGCGGGAGCTTAGTCGAGCAGTACTTC.

The chain joins TRBV5-1 to TRBJ1-1, with 7 bases lining up with TRBD1. The V gene end was trimmed by 0 bases and the J gene end by 0 bases; junction bases not matched to a gene: 5. The CDR3 is 16 residues long. Germline V gene lookup returns CDR1 SGHRS and CDR2 YFSETQ. CDR3 nucleotides: TGCGCCAGCAGCTTGGACGGACAGGCACTGAACACTGAAGCTTTCTTT. It translates to CASSLDGQALNTEAFF.

The rearrangement joins TRBV10-1 to TRBJ2-3; D call uncertain. The ends were cut back, 3 bases at V and 6 bases at J, with 7 bases in the middle. Germline CDR1 WNHNN, CDR2 SYGVQD (reference sequence). This CDR3 comprises 12 residues. The CDR3 spells CASSEEMDTQYF. CDR3 bases: TGCGCCAGCAGTGAAGAGATGGATACGCAGTATTTT.

The chain carries TRBV5-4 and TRBJ2-6; maybe TRBD2 (6 bases). Germline V gene lookup returns CDR1 SGHNT and CDR2 YYREEE (reference sequence). The CDR3 covers 17 residues. Trimming left V 0 bases short and J 0 bases short, with 10 bases between. The CDR3 DNA is TGTGCCAGCAGCTTGGTCTTCGGGAGCTCTGGGGCCAACGTCCTGACTTTC. Protein product: CASSLVFGSSGANVLTF.

The chain has TRBV11-2 and TRBJ2-7; D gene uncertain. The length of the CDR3 is 12 residues. V was cut by 4 bases and J by 3 bases, with 7 bases left in between. The germline CDR1 and CDR2 sequences are SGHAT and FQNNGV. The CDR3 DNA follows: TGTGCCAGCAGCTATACTATCTACGAGCAGTACTTC. It yields the protein CASSYTIYEQYF.

The chain carries TRBV28 and TRBJ2-2; the D gene is possibly TRBD2 (6 bases). The CDR3 is 15 residues long. Germline CDR1 is MDHEN and CDR2 is SYDVKM. Trimming cost V 2 bases and J 4 bases, with 11 bases left between them. The CDR3: CASSLTSTSTGELFF. The CDR3 nucleotides are TGTGCCAGCAGTTTAACTAGCACCTCCACCGGGGAGCTGTTTTTT. Full variable domain (outside the CDR3, taken from reference TRBV28 and TRBJ2-2): DVKVTQSSRYLVKRTGEKVFLECVQDMDHENMFWYRQDPGLGLRLIYFSYDVKMKEKGDIPEGYSVSREKKERFSLILESASTNQTSMYLCASSLTSTSTGELFFGEGSRLTVL.

The CDR3 DNA reads TGTGCCAGCTGCCGGGACAGGTCCACCGGGGAGCTGTTTTTT. It encodes CASCRDRSTGELFF. The chain combines TRBV7-3 with TRBJ2-2, with 8 bases lining up with TRBD1. V dropped 8 bases and J dropped 4; count of bases not matched to a gene: 6. In germline, CDR1 is SGHTA, CDR2 FQGTGA. CDR3 size: 14 residues.

The J gene is TRBJ1-1, the V gene TRBV29-1; D is perhaps TRBD1 (6 bases). CDR1 and CDR2 (germline): SQVTM, ANQGSEA. The CDR3 spans 11 residues. Trimming took 3 bases from V and 10 from J, leaving 12 bases between them. The DNA of the CDR3 is TGCAGCGTTGAGTACAGGGCTGGAGCTTTCTTT. It is translated as CSVEYRAGAFF.

The chain links TRBV28 to TRBJ2-5; tentatively, D is TRBD2 (6 bases). The V end lost 7 bases, the J end lost 5 bases, and 17 bases lay between the germline ends. The CDR3 is 14 residues long. CDR1 and CDR2 (germline): MDHEN, SYDVKM. CDR3 protein: CASTLGGSRETQYF. DNA of the CDR3: TGTGCCAGCACCCTCGGGGGATCGAGGGAGACCCAGTACTTC.

The rearrangement joins TRBV5-4 to TRBJ1-2; D is perhaps TRBD1 (5 bases). Per the germline V gene, CDR1 is SGHNT and CDR2 is YYREEE (reference sequence). The CDR3 extends over 12 amino acids. The V end lost 3 bases, the J end lost 7 bases, and 10 bases lay between the germline ends. For the CDR3, the DNA is TGTGCCAGCAGCTCCAGGGAGGTTGGCTACACCTTC. Translating it yields CASSSREVGYTF.

This chain links TRBV2 with TRBJ1-2; D perhaps matches TRBD1 (5 bases). The germline CDR1 and CDR2 sequences are SNHLY and FYNNEI. V was pared by 6 bases and J by 0 bases, with 14 bases between. CDR3 length equals 15 residues. CDR3 sequence: CASRVTDRSNYGYTF. CDR3 DNA: TGTGCCAGCAGGGTTACTGACAGATCTAACTATGGCTACACCTTC.

This clone was found once. The V gene is TRBV23-1, the J gene TRBJ1-3, with TRBD1 as a possible D gene (6 bases). TRBV23-1 is given ORF status, its function remaining uncertain. Trimming left V 7 bases short and J 0 bases short, with 16 bases between. CDR3 length equals 16 residues. Here the CDR3 DNA reads TGCGCCAGCAACAGACAGGAGCCAGACTCTGGAAACACCATATATTTT. This encodes CASNRQEPDSGNTIYF.

The V call is TRBV21-1, the J call TRBJ2-7; the D call in the table, TRBD2, was not verified against the DNA. TRBV21-1 is designated a pseudogene. The CDR3 is 20 amino acids. CDR3 in amino acids: CASSKKRRVTSARSLYEQYF. The CDR3 DNA reads TGTGCCAGCAGCAAAAAACGGAGGGTTACTAGCGCCCGTTCTTTATACGAGCAGTACTTC.

The chain links TRBV4-1 to TRBJ2-2; D is unresolved. V was clipped by 1 base and J by 2 bases, with 5 bases between them. CDR3 length: 14 amino acids. Germline CDR1 is MGHRA and CDR2 is YSYEKL. CDR3 loop: CASSQGINTGELFF. The CDR3 region has the DNA TGCGCCAGCAGCCAAGGTATCAACACCGGGGAGCTGTTTTTT.

This chain links TRBV7-2 with TRBJ2-7; 13 nucleotides align to TRBD2. Germline V gives CDR1 SGHTA, CDR2 FQGNSA. This CDR3 contains 19 residues. Trimming removed 2 bases from V and 3 bases from J; junction bases left unmatched: 13. The CDR3 sequence is CASSLTAGLAGAPGYEQYF. Here the CDR3 DNA reads TGTGCCAGCAGCTTAACGGCCGGACTAGCGGGAGCTCCTGGCTACGAGCAGTACTTC.

The rearrangement links TRBV15 to TRBJ2-1; 9 bases are shared with TRBD1. The CDR3 has 15 residues. Germline lookup yields CDR1 LNHNV and CDR2 YYDKDF (reference sequence). The V segment lost 2 bases and the J segment 7 bases; nucleotides outside the gene matches: 6. CDR3 residues: CATSRRWDRANEQFF. The CDR3 nucleotides read TGTGCCACCAGCAGACGATGGGACAGGGCTAATGAGCAGTTCTTC.

V usage is TRBV29-1 and J usage is TRBJ1-1, with 7 positions matching TRBD1. CDR3 size: 14 residues. V trimming: 6 bases; J trimming: 1 base; junction bases outside the gene matches: 8. Germline V gene lookup returns CDR1 SQVTM and CDR2 ANQGSEA. CDR3 coding DNA: TGCAGCGTCCCTGTACAGGGGCCGAACACTGAAGCTTTCTTT. As protein: CSVPVQGPNTEAFF. The full variable domain, rest sourced from reference TRBV29-1 and TRBJ1-1, is SAVISQKPSRDICQRGTSLTIQCQVDSQVTMMFWYRQQPGQSLTLIATANQGSEATYESGFVIDKFPISRPNLTFSTLTVSNMSPEDSSIYLCSVPVQGPNTEAFFGQGTRLTVV.

The J gene is TRBJ1-5, the V gene TRBV5-4, with 8 bases aligning to TRBD1. Losses at the gene ends were 3 bases for V and 4 bases for J; bases not matched to a gene: 6. The CDR3 is 15 residues long. The germline V gene encodes CDR1 SGHNT and CDR2 YYREEE (reference sequence). CDR3 sequence: CASSSQGATNQPQHF. The CDR3 nucleotides read TGTGCCAGCAGCTCCCAGGGGGCGACGAATCAGCCCCAGCATTTT.

The chain recombines TRBV5-6 with TRBJ1-2; D is unclear. The CDR3 has 15 amino acids. V was clipped by 5 bases and J by 1 base, with 15 bases between them. Germline loops: CDR1 SGHDT, CDR2 YYEEEE. The CDR3 coding sequence is TGTGCCAGCAGTTTCAGCTCAACTAGTAACTATGGCTACACCTTC. It translates to CASSFSSTSNYGYTF.

The chain recombines TRBV5-6 with TRBJ1-1; 7 bases agree with TRBD1. Germline CDR1 and CDR2: SGHDT and YYEEEE. The CDR3 extends over 14 amino acids. With 3 bases clipped from V and 6 bases from J, the junction kept 8 bases outside the gene matches. The CDR3, as DNA: TGTGCCAGCAGCTACTTGACAGGGATACCTGAAGCTTTCTTT. The encoded protein is CASSYLTGIPEAFF.

J is TRBJ1-1 and V is TRBV6-4; a weak D match, TRBD1 (6 bases). CDR3 size: 14 residues. Germline CDR1 MRHNA, CDR2 SNTAGT. The ends were cut back, 6 bases at V and 4 bases at J, with 15 bases in the middle. CDR3 region: CASSERTVGTEAFF. CDR3 in DNA: TGTGCCAGCAGCGAGAGGACAGTGGGCACTGAAGCTTTCTTT.

The chain couples TRBV19 to TRBJ1-1; no reliable D call. Germline V gene sequence: CDR1 LNHDA, CDR2 SQIVND (reference sequence). The V and J ends lost 7 bases and 3 bases respectively, with 15 bases between them. This CDR3 has 14 residues. The CDR3 DNA is TGTGCCAGTATCACGACTGCGGAGGACACTGAAGCTTTCTTT. It yields the protein CASITTAEDTEAFF.